This TCR beta chain was found in a study of early T cells in non-severe SARS-CoV-2 infection. Overall study: Sequencing targeted bulk RNA from unsorted whole blood, leaving chains unpaired.

TCRdb re-analysed the 5' RACE reads in MiXCR, keeping a single row per CDR3 protein. The table has about 33,000 distinct CDR3 sequences, around 5% seen once. This clonotype was picked up many times. This CDR3 has 14 residues. Germline V lookup: CDR1 SGHAT, CDR2 FQNNGV. V was cut by 3 bases and J by 5 bases, with 13 bases left in between. The rearrangement uses TRBV11-2 and TRBJ1-1, with D possibly matching TRBD1 (5 bases). The origin of this receptor is an adult who was a healthcare worker with PCR-confirmed SARS-CoV-2 infection or an uninfected control (not recorded which). The material sequenced was whole blood. The CDR3 protein is CASSFSDRTTEAFF. CDR3 bases: TGTGCCAGCAGCTTCTCGGACCGGACAACTGAAGCTTTCTTT.